Detailed here is one T cell receptor beta chain. This record comes from a study of OX40 agonist ivuxolimab in advanced cancers. TCRdb's table, derived via immunoSEQ multiplex PCR, lists solely in-frame clones and lacks some. The sample shows about 75,000 clones, 80% to 90% of them seen only once. Sequenced here: CD4+ or CD8+ T cells sorted from blood, sampled in a trial of the OX40 agonist ivuxolimab. The receptor was isolated from an adult with an advanced solid tumor such as melanoma, head and neck, liver or kidney cancer.

The CDR3 loop is CASSERDGRPQHF. The CDR3 DNA is TGTGCCAGCAGTGAAAGAGATGGTCGGCCCCAGCATTTT. The chain combines TRBV25-1 with TRBJ1-5; D ambiguous. The ends were cut back, 2 bases at V and 9 bases at J, with 11 bases in the middle. The CDR3 spans 13 residues. From germline, CDR1 is MGHDK and CDR2 SYGVNS. The whole variable domain, filled in from reference TRBV25-1 and TRBJ1-5, reads EADIYQTPRYLVIGTGKKITLECSQTMGHDKMYWYQQDPGMELHLIHYSYGVNSTEKGDLSSESTVSRIRTEHFPLTLESARPSHTSQYLCASSERDGRPQHFGDGTRLSIL.